This T cell receptor beta chain was retrieved from a study of T cells after yellow fever vaccination. V shed 5 bases and J 4 bases; nucleotides not matched to a gene: 10. Germline lookup yields CDR1 SGHVS and CDR2 FNYEAQ. CDR3 length equals 15 residues. Each CDR3 protein is one row after TCRdb ran MiXCR on the 5' RACE reads. The table lists around 250,000 distinct CDR3 sequences, about 5% of them singletons. This clonotype came up a few times. Its specificity is not known. Study-wide findings and caveats: Clonotypes shared by both compartments, CD4 and CD8, made up a small share.

The specimen was CD4+ T cells sorted from PBMCs, collected on the day of the yellow fever booster vaccination. The chain uses TRBV7-6 and TRBJ1-2, with 7 bases fitting TRBD1. This clonotype originated in a man aged 18-30 years who received the YFV17D yellow fever vaccine. This CDR3 reads CASSQTGTGTYGYTF. The CDR3 DNA follows: TGTGCCAGCAGCCAGACAGGGACGGGAACCTATGGCTACACCTTC.